This T cell receptor (beta chain) was recorded in a study of post-analysis software for immune sequencing data. Unique molecular identifiers were present in the TCR beta cDNA libraries. TCRdb reanalysed the PCR reads using MiXCR and keeps one entry per CDR3 protein. The data hold approximately 440,000 distinct CDR3 sequences, with around 40% observed a single time. This clonotype was counted between two and nine times. Sample: blood. This TCR was sampled from a girl between 10 and 17 years old with multiple sclerosis.

CDR3: CASTIGGVVYEQYF. The CDR3 region has the DNA TGTGCCAGCACCATCGGGGGGGTAGTGTACGAGCAGTACTTC. This chain connects TRBV11-2 to TRBJ2-7, with 8 nucleotides matching TRBD2. V lost 7 bases, J lost 4 bases, and 9 bases stayed unmatched. The CDR3 is 14 amino acids. CDR1 SGHAT and CDR2 FQNNGV come from the germline V gene.